This passage covers 6 T cell receptor beta chains from one sample sequenced in a study of T cells in Graves' hyperthyroidism and ophthalmopathy (dated by TCRdb to between 2018 and 2021). The library was built by means of multiplex PCR. The sample was run on an Illumina HiSeq 2000. TCR beta CDR3 regions were amplified from RNA transcripts. The TCR CDR3 was subjected to a first round of RT-PCR using the HTBI primer set and the Qiagen OneStep RT-PCR kit. The public reads were run again by TCRdb, first through fastp at Q25 and then through MiXCR, and only productive beta chains were kept. Under each unique CDR3 protein, matching rows form one entry showing the most common genes and DNA. This sample is represented by roughly 380,000 distinct CDR3 sequences; about 14% of them were singletons. In total, the top ten clones hold around 21% of the sample. The source material was blood. The receptors were sampled from a man aged 25 to 40 with Graves' hyperthyroidism that later progressed to Graves' ophthalmopathy.

The V call is TRBV19, the J call TRBJ1-4; no clear D gene. Germline CDR1 LNHDA, CDR2 SQIVND (reference sequence). With 3 bases removed from V and 0 bases from J, the gap between germline ends came to 8 bases. The CDR3 consists of 15 residues. The CDR3 sequence is CASSIARTTNEKLFF. Written as DNA, the CDR3 is TGTGCCAGTAGTATCGCGCGGACAACTAATGAAAAACTGTTTTTT.

There are many counts of this clonotype. The chain joins TRBV12-3 or TRBV12-4 to TRBJ2-2, with 12 bases identical to TRBD2. The CDR3 has 15 residues. V lost 1 base to trimming and J lost 6 bases; unmatched junction nucleotides: 0. The CDR3, as DNA: TGTGCCAGCAGTTTAGGGACTAGCGGGGCCGGGGAGCTGTTTTTT. It specifies CASSLGTSGAGELFF.

The chain is built from TRBV11-2 and TRBJ2-7; 8 nucleotides agree with TRBD2. V shed 5 bases, J shed 5 bases, and the junction held 11 bases outside the gene matches. The CDR3 runs to 15 residues. Looked up from germline, CDR1 is SGHAT and CDR2 is FQNNGV. The CDR3 nucleotides are TGTGCCAGCAGCCCCGGTGCGGGGGGTGGCCACGAGCAGTACTTC. Encoded protein: CASSPGAGGGHEQYF.

The sample holds many counts of this clonotype. The chain is built from TRBV3-1 and TRBJ1-1; D unresolved. The CDR3 has 12 amino acids. The V end lost 1 base, the J end lost 8 bases, and 8 bases lay between the germline ends. Germline V gene data show CDR1 as LGHDT and CDR2 as YNNKEL (reference sequence). The CDR3 bases are TGTGCCAGCAGCCAAGTCGAAGGGGAAGCTTTCTTT. It specifies CASSQVEGEAFF.

In its sample, this clonotype was seen many times. The chain has TRBV5-5 and TRBJ1-1; no clear D gene. The CDR3 contains 12 residues. V gave up 4 bases and J gave up 0 bases, with 4 bases separating them. Per germline, CDR1 SGHKS and CDR2 YYEKEE (reference sequence). The CDR3 nucleotides are TGTGCCAGCAGCGCTATGAACACTGAAGCTTTCTTT. It codes for CASSAMNTEAFF. The whole variable domain, remainder taken from reference TRBV5-5 and TRBJ1-1, is DAGVTQSPTHLIKTRGQQVTLRCSPISGHKSVSWYQQVLGQGPQFIFQYYEKEERGRGNFPDRFSARQFPNYSSELNVNALLLGDSALYLCASSAMNTEAFFGQGTRLTVV.

This clonotype was seen only a few times. A read error may explain this, as a much larger clone is one base away. The chain carries TRBV2 and TRBJ2-5; 8 nucleotides agree with TRBD1. The CDR3 length is 13 residues. Per the germline V gene, CDR1 is SNHLY and CDR2 is FYNNEI. CDR3: CAGSGGTGETQYF. As DNA, the CDR3 is TGTGCCGGCAGTGGAGGGACAGGAGAGACCCAGTACTTC.